What follows describes a single T cell receptor beta chain. V was pared by 5 bases and J by 4 bases, with 9 bases between. Germline CDR1 is MNHEY and CDR2 is SVGEGT. The CDR3 is 13 residues long. Source study methods: Amplification with reference gene primers provided the estimates of nucleated cell counts. Profiled with immunoSEQ multiplex PCR; TCRdb holds only in-frame clones, not every one. That table furnishes V, J and clone size, whereas the DNA furnished D and trimming. The sample lists some 250,000 clones; around 82% were seen once. The data derive from a study of blood T cell repertoires in COVID-19. The overall study: Whether acute or convalescent, the COVID-19 samples came from the United States, Italy and Spain. From T cells, B-cell-depleted T cells, or PBMCs came the material, which was cDNA or gDNA.

This TCR came from an elderly man with acute or convalescent COVID-19. The sample taken for sequencing was peripheral blood. V is TRBV6-2 or TRBV6-3 and J is TRBJ1-3; D is unresolved. CDR3 nucleotides: TGTGCCAGCAGTCGGCGGTCAGGAAACACCATATATTTT. This gives the protein CASSRRSGNTIYF.